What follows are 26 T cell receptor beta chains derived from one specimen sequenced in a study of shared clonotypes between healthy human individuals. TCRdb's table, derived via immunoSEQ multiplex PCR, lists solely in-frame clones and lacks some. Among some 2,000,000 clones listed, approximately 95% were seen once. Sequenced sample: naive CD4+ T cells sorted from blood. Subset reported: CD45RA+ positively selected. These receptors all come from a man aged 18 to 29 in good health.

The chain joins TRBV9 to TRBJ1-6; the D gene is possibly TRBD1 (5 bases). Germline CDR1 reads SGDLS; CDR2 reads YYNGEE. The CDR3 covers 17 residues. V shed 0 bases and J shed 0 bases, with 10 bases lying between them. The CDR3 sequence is CASSVGGESSYNSPLHF. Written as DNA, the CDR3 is TGTGCCAGCAGCGTAGGGGGGGAGAGCTCCTATAATTCACCCCTCCACTTT. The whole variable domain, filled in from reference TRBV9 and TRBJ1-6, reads DSGVTQTPKHLITATGQRVTLRCSPRSGDLSVYWYQQSLDQGLQFLIQYYNGEERAKGNILERFSAQQFPDLHSELNLSSLELGDSALYFCASSVGGESSYNSPLHFGNGTRLTVT.

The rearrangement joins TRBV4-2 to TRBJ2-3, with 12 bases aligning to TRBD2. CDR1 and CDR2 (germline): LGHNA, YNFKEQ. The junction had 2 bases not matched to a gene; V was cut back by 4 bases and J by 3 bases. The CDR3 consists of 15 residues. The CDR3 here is CASSLTSGGTDTQYF. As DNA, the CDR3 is TGTGCCAGCAGCCTTACTAGCGGGGGGACAGATACGCAGTATTTT.

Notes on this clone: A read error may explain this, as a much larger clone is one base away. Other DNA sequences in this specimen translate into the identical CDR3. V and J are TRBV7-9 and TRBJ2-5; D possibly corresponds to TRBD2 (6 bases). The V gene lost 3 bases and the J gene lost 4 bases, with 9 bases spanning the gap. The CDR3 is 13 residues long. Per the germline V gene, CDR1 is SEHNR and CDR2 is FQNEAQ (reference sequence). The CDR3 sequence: CASSFGGGETQYF. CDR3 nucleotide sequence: TGTGCCAGCAGCTTCGGGGGTGGAGAGACCCAGTACTTC.

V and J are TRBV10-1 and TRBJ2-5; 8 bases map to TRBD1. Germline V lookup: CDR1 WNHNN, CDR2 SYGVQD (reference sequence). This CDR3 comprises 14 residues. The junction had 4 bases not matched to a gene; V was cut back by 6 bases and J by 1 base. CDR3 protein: CASSRDRRQETQYF. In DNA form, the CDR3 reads TGCGCCAGCAGCCGGGACAGGCGCCAAGAGACCCAGTACTTC.

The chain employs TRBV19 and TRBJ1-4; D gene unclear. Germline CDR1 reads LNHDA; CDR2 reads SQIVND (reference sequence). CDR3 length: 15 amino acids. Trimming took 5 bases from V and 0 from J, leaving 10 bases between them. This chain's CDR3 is CASSRGSTTNEKLFF. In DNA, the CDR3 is TGTGCCAGTAGTCGGGGTTCGACAACTAATGAAAAACTGTTTTTT.

The CDR3 coding sequence is TGCAGTGCTAGACGGGCTATGGGCTACACCTTC. Amino acids: CSARRAMGYTF. V and J are TRBV20-1 and TRBJ1-2; D unresolved. Germline CDR1 and CDR2: DFQATT and SNEGSKA (reference sequence). V shed 2 bases and J shed 8 bases, with 9 bases lying between them. CDR3 length: 11 amino acids.

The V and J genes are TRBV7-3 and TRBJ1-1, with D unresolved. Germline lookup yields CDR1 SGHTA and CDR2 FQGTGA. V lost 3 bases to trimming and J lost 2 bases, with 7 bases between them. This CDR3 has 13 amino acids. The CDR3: CASSFTANTEAFF. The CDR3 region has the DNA TGTGCCAGCAGCTTTACAGCCAACACTGAAGCTTTCTTT. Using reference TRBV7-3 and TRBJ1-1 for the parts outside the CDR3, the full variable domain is GAGVSQTPSNKVTEKGKYVELRCDPISGHTALYWYRQSLGQGPEFLIYFQGTGAADDSGLPNDRFFAVRPEGSVSTLKIQRTERGDSAVYLCASSFTANTEAFFGQGTRLTVV.

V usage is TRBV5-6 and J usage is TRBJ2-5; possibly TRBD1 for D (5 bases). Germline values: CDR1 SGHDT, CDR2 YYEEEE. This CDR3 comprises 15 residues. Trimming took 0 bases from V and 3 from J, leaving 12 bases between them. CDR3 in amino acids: CASSLGTKFKETQYF. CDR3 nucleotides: TGTGCCAGCAGCTTGGGGACAAAATTCAAAGAGACCCAGTACTTC. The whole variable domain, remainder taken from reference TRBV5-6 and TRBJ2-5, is DAGVTQSPTHLIKTRGQQVTLRCSPKSGHDTVSWYQQALGQGPQFIFQYYEEEERQRGNFPDRFSGHQFPNYSSELNVNALLLGDSALYLCASSLGTKFKETQYFGPGTRLLVL.

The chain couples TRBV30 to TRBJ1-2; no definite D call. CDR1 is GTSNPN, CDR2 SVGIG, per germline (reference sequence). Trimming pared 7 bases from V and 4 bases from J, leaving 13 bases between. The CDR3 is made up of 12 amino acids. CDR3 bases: TGTGCCTCCCACACGTTCGGCTATGGCTACACCTTC. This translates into CASHTFGYGYTF. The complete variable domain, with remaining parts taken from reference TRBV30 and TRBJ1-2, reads SQTIHQWPATLVQPVGSPLSLECTVEGTSNPNLYWYRQAAGRGLQLLFYSVGIGQISSEVPQNLSASRPQDRQFILSSKKLLLSDSGFYLCASHTFGYGYTFGSGTRLTVV.

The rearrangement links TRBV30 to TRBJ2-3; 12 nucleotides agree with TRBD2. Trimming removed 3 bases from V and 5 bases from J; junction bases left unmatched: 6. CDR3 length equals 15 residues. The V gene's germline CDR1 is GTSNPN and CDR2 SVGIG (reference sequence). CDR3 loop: CAWSQLAGGRDTQYF. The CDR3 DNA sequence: TGTGCCTGGAGCCAACTAGCGGGGGGTAGAGATACGCAGTATTTT.

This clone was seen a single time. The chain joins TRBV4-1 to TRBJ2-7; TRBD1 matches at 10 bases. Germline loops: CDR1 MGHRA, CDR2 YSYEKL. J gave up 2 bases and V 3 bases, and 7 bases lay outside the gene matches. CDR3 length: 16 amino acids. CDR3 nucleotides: TGCGCCAGCAGCCATCACGACAGGGGGCCGACCTACGAGCAGTACTTC. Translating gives CASSHHDRGPTYEQYF.

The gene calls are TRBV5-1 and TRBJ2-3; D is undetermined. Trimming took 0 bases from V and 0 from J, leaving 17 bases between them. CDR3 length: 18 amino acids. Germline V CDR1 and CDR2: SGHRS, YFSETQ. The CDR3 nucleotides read TGCGCCAGCAGCTTGGGGAACCTGCGGACCCATAGCACAGATACGCAGTATTTT. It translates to CASSLGNLRTHSTDTQYF.

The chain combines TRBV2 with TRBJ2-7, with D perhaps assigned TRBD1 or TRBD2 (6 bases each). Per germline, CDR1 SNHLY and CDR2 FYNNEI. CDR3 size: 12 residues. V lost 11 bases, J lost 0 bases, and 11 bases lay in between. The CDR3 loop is CAGGGSSYEQYF. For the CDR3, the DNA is TGTGCCGGAGGGGGAAGCTCCTACGAGCAGTACTTC.

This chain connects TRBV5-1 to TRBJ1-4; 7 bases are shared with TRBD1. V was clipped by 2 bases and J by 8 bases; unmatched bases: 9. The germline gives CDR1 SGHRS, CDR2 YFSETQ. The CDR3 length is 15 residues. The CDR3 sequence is CASSFLTGLGEKLFF. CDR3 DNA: TGCGCCAGCAGCTTTTTGACAGGGTTGGGGGAAAAACTGTTTTTT.

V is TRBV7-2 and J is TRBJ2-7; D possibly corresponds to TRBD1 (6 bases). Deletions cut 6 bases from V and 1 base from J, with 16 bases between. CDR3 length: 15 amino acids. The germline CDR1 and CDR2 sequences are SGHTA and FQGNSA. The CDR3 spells CASRQGQPSSYEQYF. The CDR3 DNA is TGTGCCAGCAGACAAGGACAGCCGTCTTCCTACGAGCAGTACTTC.

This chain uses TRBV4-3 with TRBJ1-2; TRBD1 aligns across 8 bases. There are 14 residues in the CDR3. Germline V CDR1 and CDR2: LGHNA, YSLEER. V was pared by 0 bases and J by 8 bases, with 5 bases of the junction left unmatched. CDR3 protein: CASSQDGDRNGYTF. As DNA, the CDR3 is TGCGCCAGCAGCCAAGATGGGGACAGGAACGGCTACACCTTC.

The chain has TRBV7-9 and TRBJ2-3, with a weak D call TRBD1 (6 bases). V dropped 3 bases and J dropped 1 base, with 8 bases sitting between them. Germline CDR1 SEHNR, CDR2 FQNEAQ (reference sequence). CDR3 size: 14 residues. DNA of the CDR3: TGTGCCAGCAGCTTCGAGGGGGGCACAGATACGCAGTATTTT. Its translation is CASSFEGGTDTQYF. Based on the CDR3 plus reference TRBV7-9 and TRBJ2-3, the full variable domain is DTGVSQNPRHKITKRGQNVTFRCDPISEHNRLYWYRQTLGQGPEFLTYFQNEAQLEKSRLLSDRFSAERPKGSFSTLEIQRTEQGDSAMYLCASSFEGGTDTQYFGPGTRLTVL.

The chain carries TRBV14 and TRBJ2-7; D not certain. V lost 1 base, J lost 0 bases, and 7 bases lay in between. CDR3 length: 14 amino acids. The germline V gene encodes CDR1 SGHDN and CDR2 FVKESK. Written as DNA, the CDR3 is TGTGCCAGCAGCCAAGTGGTCAACTCCTACGAGCAGTACTTC. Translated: CASSQVVNSYEQYF.

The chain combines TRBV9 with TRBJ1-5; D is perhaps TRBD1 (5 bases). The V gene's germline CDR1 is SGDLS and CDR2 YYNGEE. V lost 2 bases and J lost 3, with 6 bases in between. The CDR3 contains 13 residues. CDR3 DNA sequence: TGTGCCAGCAGCGTCAGGGACAATCAGCCCCAGCATTTT. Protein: CASSVRDNQPQHF.

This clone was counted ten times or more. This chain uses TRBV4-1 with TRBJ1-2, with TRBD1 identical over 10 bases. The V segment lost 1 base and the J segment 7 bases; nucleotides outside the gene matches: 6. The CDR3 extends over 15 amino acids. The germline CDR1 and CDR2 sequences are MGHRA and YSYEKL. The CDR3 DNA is TGCGCCAGCAGCCAAGTCCCGGGACAGGGGACTGGCTACACCTTC. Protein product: CASSQVPGQGTGYTF.

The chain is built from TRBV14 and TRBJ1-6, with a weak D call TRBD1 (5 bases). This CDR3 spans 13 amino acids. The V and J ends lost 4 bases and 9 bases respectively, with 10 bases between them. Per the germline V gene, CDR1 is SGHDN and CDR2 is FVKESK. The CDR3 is CASSLTGTSPLHF. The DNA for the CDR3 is TGTGCCAGCAGCCTCACGGGGACTTCACCCCTCCACTTT. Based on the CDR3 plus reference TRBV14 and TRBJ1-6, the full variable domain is EAGVTQFPSHSVIEKGQTVTLRCDPISGHDNLYWYRRVMGKEIKFLLHFVKESKQDESGMPNNRFLAERTGGTYSTLKVQPAELEDSGVYFCASSLTGTSPLHFGNGTRLTVT.

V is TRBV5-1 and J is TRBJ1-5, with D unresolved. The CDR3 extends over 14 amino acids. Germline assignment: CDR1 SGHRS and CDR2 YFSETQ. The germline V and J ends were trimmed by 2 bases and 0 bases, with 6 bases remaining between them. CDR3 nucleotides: TGCGCCAGCAGCTTACCAGATAGCAATCAGCCCCAGCATTTT. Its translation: CASSLPDSNQPQHF.

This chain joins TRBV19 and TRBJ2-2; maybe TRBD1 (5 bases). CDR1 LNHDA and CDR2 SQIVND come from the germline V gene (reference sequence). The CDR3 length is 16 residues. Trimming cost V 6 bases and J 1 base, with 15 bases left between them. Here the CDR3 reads CASRGTGFVNTGELFF. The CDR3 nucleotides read TGTGCCAGTAGGGGTACAGGTTTTGTGAACACCGGGGAGCTGTTTTTT.

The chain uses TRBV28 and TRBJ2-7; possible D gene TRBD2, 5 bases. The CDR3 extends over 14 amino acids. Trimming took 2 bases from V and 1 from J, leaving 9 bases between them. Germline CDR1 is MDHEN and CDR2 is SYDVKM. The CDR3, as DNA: TGTGCCAGCAGTTTAGAGGGCAGATCCTACGAGCAGTACTTC. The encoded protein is CASSLEGRSYEQYF. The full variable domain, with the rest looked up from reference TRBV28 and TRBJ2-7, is DVKVTQSSRYLVKRTGEKVFLECVQDMDHENMFWYRQDPGLGLRLIYFSYDVKMKEKGDIPEGYSVSREKKERFSLILESASTNQTSMYLCASSLEGRSYEQYFGPGTRLTVT.

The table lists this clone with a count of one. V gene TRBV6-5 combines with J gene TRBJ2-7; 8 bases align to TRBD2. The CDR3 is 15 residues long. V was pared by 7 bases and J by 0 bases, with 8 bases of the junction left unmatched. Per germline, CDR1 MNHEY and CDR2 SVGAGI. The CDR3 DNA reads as TGTGCCAGCACCCTCCGGGGGGGGCTCTCCTACGAGCAGTACTTC. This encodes CASTLRGGLSYEQYF.

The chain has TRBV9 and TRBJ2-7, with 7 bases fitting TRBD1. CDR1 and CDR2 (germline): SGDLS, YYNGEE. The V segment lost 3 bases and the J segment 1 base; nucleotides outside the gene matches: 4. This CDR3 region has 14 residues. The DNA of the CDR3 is TGTGCCAGCAGCGCTTGGACAGGTTCCTACGAGCAGTACTTC. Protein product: CASSAWTGSYEQYF.